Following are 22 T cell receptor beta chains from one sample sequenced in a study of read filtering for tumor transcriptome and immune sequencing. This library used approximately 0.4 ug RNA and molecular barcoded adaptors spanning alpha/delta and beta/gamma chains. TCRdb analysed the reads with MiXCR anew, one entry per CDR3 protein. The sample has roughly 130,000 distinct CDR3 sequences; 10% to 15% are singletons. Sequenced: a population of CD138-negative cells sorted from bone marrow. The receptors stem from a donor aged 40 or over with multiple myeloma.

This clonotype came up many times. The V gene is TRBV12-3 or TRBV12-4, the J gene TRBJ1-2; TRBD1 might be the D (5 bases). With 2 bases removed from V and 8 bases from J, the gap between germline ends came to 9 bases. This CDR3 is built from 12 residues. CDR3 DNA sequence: TGTGCCAGCAGTTTAAGGGGAAGGGGCTACACCTTC. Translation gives CASSLRGRGYTF.

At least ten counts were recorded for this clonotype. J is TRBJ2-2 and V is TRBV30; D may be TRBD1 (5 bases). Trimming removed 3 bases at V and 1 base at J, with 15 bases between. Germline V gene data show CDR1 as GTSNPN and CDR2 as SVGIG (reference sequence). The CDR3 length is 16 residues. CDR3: CAWRPLGQGNTGELFF. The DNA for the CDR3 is TGTGCCTGGAGACCCCTGGGGCAGGGGAACACCGGGGAGCTGTTTTTT.

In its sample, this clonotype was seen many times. The CDR3 DNA reads TGCAGCGTCGGGGACAGGGCGAATTCACCCCTCCACTTT. It yields the protein CSVGDRANSPLHF. This chain connects TRBV29-1 to TRBJ1-6, with 9 bases aligning to TRBD1. CDR1 is SQVTM and CDR2 is ANQGSEA in the germline V gene. This CDR3 spans 13 amino acids. V shed 6 bases and J 7 bases; nucleotides not matched to a gene: 4.

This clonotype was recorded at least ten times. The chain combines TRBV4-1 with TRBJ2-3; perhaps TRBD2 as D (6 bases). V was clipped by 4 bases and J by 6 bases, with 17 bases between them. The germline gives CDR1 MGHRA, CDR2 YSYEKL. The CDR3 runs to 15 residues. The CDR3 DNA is TGCGCCAGCAGCCCGGGACTGCCACGCAGGGATACGCAGTATTTT. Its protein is CASSPGLPRRDTQYF.

CDR3 sequence: CSVGDQGRGGQYF. CDR3 DNA: TGCAGCGTTGGAGACCAGGGACGTGGAGGGCAGTACTTC. The chain combines TRBV29-1 with TRBJ2-7; possibly TRBD1 or TRBD2 for D (5 bases each). CDR1 is SQVTM, CDR2 ANQGSEA, per germline. V shed 4 bases and J shed 9 bases, with 19 bases lying between them. The length of the CDR3 is 13 residues.

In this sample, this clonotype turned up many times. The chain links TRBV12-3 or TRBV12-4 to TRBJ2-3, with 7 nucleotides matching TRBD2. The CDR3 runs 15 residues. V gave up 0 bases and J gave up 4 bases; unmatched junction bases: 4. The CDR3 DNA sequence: TGTGCCAGCAGTTTAGCGCCTGGACTAGCAGATACGCAGTATTTT. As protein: CASSLAPGLADTQYF.

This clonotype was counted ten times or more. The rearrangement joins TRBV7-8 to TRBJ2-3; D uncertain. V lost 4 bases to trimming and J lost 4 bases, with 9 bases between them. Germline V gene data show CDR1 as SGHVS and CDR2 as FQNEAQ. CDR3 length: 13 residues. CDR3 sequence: CASSSLVPDTQYF. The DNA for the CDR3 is TGTGCCAGCAGCTCTTTGGTCCCAGATACGCAGTATTTT. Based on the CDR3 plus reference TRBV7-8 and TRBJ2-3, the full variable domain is GAGVSQSPRYKVAKRGQDVALRCDPISGHVSLFWYQQALGQGPEFLTYFQNEAQLDKSGLPSDRFFAERPEGSVSTLKIQRTQQEDSAVYLCASSSLVPDTQYFGPGTRLTVL.

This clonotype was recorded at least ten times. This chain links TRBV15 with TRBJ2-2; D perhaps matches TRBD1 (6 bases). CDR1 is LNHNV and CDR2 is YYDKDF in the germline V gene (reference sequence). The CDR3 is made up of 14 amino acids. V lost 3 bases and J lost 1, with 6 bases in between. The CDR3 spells CATSRDRNTGELFF. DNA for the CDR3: TGTGCCACCAGCAGGGACAGGAACACCGGGGAGCTGTTTTTT.

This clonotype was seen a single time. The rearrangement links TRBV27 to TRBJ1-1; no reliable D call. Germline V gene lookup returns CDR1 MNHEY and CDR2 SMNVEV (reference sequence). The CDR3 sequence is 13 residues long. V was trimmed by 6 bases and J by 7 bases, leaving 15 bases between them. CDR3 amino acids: CASSSLVGVEAFF. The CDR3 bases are TGTGCCAGCAGCAGTTTGGTGGGAGTTGAAGCTTTCTTT.

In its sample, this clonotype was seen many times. Here the CDR3 reads CASSLLAGGVTQYF. As DNA, the CDR3 is TGTGCCAGCAGTCTTCTAGCGGGGGGCGTGACCCAGTACTTC. The V call is TRBV7-2, the J call TRBJ2-5, with 11 bases lining up with TRBD2. Trimming took 6 bases from V and 7 from J; bases not matched to a gene: 7. This CDR3 is 14 amino acids long. Germline lookup yields CDR1 SGHTA and CDR2 FQGNSA.

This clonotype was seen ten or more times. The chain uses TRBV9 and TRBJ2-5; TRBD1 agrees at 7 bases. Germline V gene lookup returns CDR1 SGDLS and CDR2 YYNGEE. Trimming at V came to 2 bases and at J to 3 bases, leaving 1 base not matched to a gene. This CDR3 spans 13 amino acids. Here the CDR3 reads CASSVGTEETQYF. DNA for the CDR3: TGTGCCAGCAGCGTGGGGACAGAAGAGACCCAGTACTTC.

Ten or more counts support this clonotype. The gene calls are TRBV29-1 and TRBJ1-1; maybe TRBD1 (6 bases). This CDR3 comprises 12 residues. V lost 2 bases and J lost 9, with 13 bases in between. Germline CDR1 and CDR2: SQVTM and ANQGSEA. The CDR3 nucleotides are TGCAGCGTTGAAAAGGCGCGGGACAAAGCTTTCTTT. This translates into CSVEKARDKAFF.

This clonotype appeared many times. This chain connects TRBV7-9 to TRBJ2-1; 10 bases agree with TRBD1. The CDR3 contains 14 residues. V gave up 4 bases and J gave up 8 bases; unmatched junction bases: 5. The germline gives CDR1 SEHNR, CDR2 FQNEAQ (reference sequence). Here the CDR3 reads CASSWDRGLDEQFF. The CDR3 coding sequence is TGTGCCAGCAGCTGGGACAGGGGTCTGGATGAGCAGTTCTTC.

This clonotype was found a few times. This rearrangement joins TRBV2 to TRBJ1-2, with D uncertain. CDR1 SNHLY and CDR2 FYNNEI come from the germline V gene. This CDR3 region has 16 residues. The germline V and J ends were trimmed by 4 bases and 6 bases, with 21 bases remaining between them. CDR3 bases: TGTGCCAGCAGTGGGCTAAAGGGTACGCGTGTAAATGGCTACACCTTC. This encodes CASSGLKGTRVNGYTF. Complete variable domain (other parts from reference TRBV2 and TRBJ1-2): EPEVTQTPSHQVTQMGQEVILRCVPISNHLYFYWYRQILGQKVEFLVSFYNNEISEKSEIFDDQFSVERPDGSNFTLKIRSTKLEDSAMYFCASSGLKGTRVNGYTFGSGTRLTVV.

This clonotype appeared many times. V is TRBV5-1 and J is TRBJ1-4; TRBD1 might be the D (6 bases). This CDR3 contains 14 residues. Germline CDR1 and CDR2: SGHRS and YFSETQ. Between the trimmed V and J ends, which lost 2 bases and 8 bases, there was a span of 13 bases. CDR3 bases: TGCGCCAGCAGCTTTTTCGGCCAGGGGGAAAAACTGTTTTTT. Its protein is CASSFFGQGEKLFF.

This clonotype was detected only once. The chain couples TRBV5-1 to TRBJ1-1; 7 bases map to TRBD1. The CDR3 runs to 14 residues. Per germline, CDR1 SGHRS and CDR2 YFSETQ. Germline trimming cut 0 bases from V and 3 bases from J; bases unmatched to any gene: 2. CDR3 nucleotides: TGCGCCAGCAGCTTGGCCACAGGGGACACTGAAGCTTTCTTT. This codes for CASSLATGDTEAFF.

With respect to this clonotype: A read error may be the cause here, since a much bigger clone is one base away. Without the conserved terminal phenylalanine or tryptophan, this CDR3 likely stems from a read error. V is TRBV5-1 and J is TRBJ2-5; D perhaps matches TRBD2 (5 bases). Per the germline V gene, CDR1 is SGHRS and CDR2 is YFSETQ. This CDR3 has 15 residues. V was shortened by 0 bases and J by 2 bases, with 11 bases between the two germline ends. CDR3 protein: CASSLDSGNQETQYS. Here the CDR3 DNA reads TGCGCCAGCAGCTTGGATTCGGGGAATCAAGAGACCCAGTACTCC.

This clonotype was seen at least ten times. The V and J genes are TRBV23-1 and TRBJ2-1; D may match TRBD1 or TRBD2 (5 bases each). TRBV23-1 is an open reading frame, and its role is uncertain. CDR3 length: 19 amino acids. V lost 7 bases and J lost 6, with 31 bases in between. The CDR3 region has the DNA TGCGCCAGCAAGCTCCGGAAGAGTCGGGACCTCCGAGGAAGCAATGAGCAGTTCTTC. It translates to CASKLRKSRDLRGSNEQFF.

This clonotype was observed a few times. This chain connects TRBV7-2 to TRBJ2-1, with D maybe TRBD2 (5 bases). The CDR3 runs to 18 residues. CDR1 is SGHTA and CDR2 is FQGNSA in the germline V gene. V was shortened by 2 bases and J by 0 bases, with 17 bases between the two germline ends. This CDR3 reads CASSLYHWQEVSYNEQFF. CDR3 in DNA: TGTGCCAGCAGCTTATATCATTGGCAGGAGGTCTCCTACAATGAGCAGTTCTTC. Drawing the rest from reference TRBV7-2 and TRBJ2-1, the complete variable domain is GAGVSQSPSNKVTEKGKDVELRCDPISGHTALYWYRQSLGQGLEFLIYFQGNSAPDKSGLPSDRFSAERTGGSVSTLTIQRTQQEDSAVYLCASSLYHWQEVSYNEQFFGPGTRLTVL.

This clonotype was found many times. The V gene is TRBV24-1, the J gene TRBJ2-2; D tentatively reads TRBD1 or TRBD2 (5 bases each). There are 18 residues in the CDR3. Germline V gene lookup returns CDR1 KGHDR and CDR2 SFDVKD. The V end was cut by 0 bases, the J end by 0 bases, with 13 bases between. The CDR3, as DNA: TGTGCCACCAGTGATTTGGGCCGGGGCTCCGCGAACACCGGGGAGCTGTTTTTT. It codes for CATSDLGRGSANTGELFF.

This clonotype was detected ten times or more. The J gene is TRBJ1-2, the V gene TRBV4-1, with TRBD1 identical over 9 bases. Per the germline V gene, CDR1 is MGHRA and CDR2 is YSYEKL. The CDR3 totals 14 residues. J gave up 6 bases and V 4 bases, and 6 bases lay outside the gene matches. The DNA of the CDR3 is TGCGCCAGCAGCCGACAGGGGGAGGCTCATGGCTACACCTTC. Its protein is CASSRQGEAHGYTF.

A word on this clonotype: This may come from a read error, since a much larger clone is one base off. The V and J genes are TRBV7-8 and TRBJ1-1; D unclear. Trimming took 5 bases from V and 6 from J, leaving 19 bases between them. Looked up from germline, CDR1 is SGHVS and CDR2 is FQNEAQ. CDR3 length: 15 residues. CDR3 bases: TGTGCCAGCAGCCTCAGTGACAAGGAAATCGCTGAAGCTTTCTTT. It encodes CASSLSDKEIAEAFF.